The 16 T cell receptor beta chains in this list originate from one sample, sequenced in a study of T-cell reconstitution after alpha-beta-depleted transplantation in children. Unique molecular identifiers featured in how the TCRbeta library was prepared. TCRdb reprocessed the PCR reads via MiXCR and lists one record per CDR3 protein. Seen here are 100,000 or so distinct CDR3 sequences, 9% to 15% observed once, and the top ten hold approximately 15%. Sequencing used PBMCs from the stem cell graft donor, obtained from the stem cell graft. The receptors stem from a human donor who donated a stem cell graft to a child with inherited bone marrow failure.

This clonotype came up many times. The chain has TRBV2 and TRBJ2-7; D remains ambiguous. V was clipped by 6 bases and J by 7 bases, with 13 bases between them. The CDR3 spans 12 residues. The germline gives CDR1 SNHLY, CDR2 FYNNEI. This CDR3 reads CASRDPSREQYF. The CDR3 coding sequence is TGTGCCAGCAGGGACCCCTCTCGGGAGCAGTACTTC.

This clonotype came up many times. Its ends do not fully match the called genes, so a read error is possible. CDR3 protein: CASSDTSDLGFF. The CDR3 region has the DNA TGTGCCAGCAGCGATACCTCGGACTTGGGATTCTTC. V and J are TRBV7-9 and TRBJ2-7, with a weak D call TRBD2 (5 bases). CDR3 length equals 12 residues. CDR1 is SEHNR and CDR2 is FQNEAQ in the germline V gene (reference sequence).

This clonotype was seen repeatedly, ten times or more. This chain joins TRBV7-9 and TRBJ2-7; D is tentatively TRBD1 or TRBD2 (5 bases each). The germline gives CDR1 SEHNR, CDR2 FQNEAQ (reference sequence). The CDR3 length is 14 residues. V lost 2 bases and J lost 2, with 10 bases in between. As DNA, the CDR3 is TGTGCCAGCAGCTTACGGGACCGACCCTACGAGCAGTACTTC. Protein: CASSLRDRPYEQYF.

This clonotype was seen at least ten times. The CDR3 nucleotides read TGTGCCAGCTCACAGGAACCGGGACAGCTCTACGAGCAGTACTTC. Protein product: CASSQEPGQLYEQYF. V is TRBV18 and J is TRBJ2-7; 7 bases agree with TRBD1. Per the germline V gene, CDR1 is KGHSH and CDR2 is LQKENI. The length of the CDR3 is 15 residues. With 4 bases clipped from V and 3 bases from J, the junction kept 9 bases outside the gene matches.

This clonotype was detected many times. The chain combines TRBV5-1 with TRBJ1-1, with D tentatively TRBD1 (5 bases). V lost 0 bases, J lost 5 bases, and 14 bases lay in between. Germline CDR1 SGHRS, CDR2 YFSETQ. The CDR3 is made up of 15 amino acids. CDR3 region: CASSLALGARTEAFF. The CDR3 DNA reads as TGCGCCAGCAGCTTGGCCTTAGGGGCGCGTACTGAAGCTTTCTTT.

This clonotype has ten or more counts. The gene calls are TRBV28 and TRBJ2-7; the D gene is possibly TRBD2 (6 bases). CDR1 MDHEN and CDR2 SYDVKM come from the germline V gene. The length of the CDR3 is 15 residues. Between the trimmed V and J ends, which lost 6 bases and 1 base, there was a span of 16 bases. The CDR3 spells CASSLMGSGSYEQYF. The CDR3 DNA reads as TGTGCCAGCAGCCTAATGGGTAGCGGTTCCTACGAGCAGTACTTC.

This clonotype was seen at least ten times. This rearrangement joins TRBV5-1 to TRBJ2-5; 11 bases are a match to TRBD1. CDR1 SGHRS and CDR2 YFSETQ come from the germline V gene. With V trimmed by 4 bases and J by 4 bases, 9 bases remained unmatched. The CDR3 contains 16 residues. The CDR3 nucleotides read TGCGCCAGCAGCCAATCCCCCGGGACAGGGGGAGAGACCCAGTACTTC. It translates to CASSQSPGTGGETQYF. Full variable domain (remainder filled in from reference TRBV5-1 and TRBJ2-5): KAGVTQTPRYLIKTRGQQVTLSCSPISGHRSVSWYQQTPGQGLQFLFEYFSETQRNKGNFPGRFSGRQFSNSRSEMNVSTLELGDSALYLCASSQSPGTGGETQYFGPGTRLLVL.

This clonotype came up many times. A much larger clonotype is one base distant, so this may be a read error. The gene calls are TRBV10-3 and TRBJ1-1, with D uncertain. This CDR3 comprises 14 residues. In germline, CDR1 is ENHRY, CDR2 SYGVKD. V was clipped by 5 bases and J by 5 bases, with 15 bases between them. This CDR3 reads CAISPSAGPTEAFF. CDR3 DNA sequence: TGTGCCATCAGTCCCAGTGCGGGTCCAACTGAAGCTTTCTTT.

The gene calls are TRBV5-4 and TRBJ2-5, with 7 bases aligning to TRBD1. The CDR3 has 14 residues. The ends lost 3 bases at V and 4 bases at J; junction bases unmatched: 6. Germline CDR1 SGHNT, CDR2 YYREEE (reference sequence). The CDR3 protein is CASSSPRGPETQYF. The CDR3 DNA is TGTGCCAGCAGCTCCCCTAGGGGGCCAGAGACCCAGTACTTC.

This clonotype was counted ten times or more. V usage is TRBV20-1 and J usage is TRBJ1-4; TRBD1 matches 7 bases. Germline CDR1 reads DFQATT; CDR2 reads SNEGSKA (reference sequence). The CDR3 totals 14 residues. The ends lost 3 bases at V and 6 bases at J; junction bases unmatched: 7. CDR3 nucleotide sequence: TGCAGTGCTAGCTACGGGACAGCGGATGAAAAACTGTTTTTT. It translates to CSASYGTADEKLFF.

Many counts were recorded for this clonotype. The rearrangement links TRBV12-3 or TRBV12-4 to TRBJ2-1; 9 nucleotides match TRBD2. V was clipped by 5 bases and J by 6 bases; unmatched bases: 5. CDR3 length: 14 amino acids. In DNA form, the CDR3 reads TGTGCCAGCAGTCTGCTAGCGGGACTCAATGAGCAGTTCTTC. Translation: CASSLLAGLNEQFF.

Ten or more counts support this clonotype. This CDR3 reads CASSSLTSGRLGVETQYF. The CDR3 DNA reads as TGTGCCAGCAGTTCCTTGACTAGCGGGAGGCTCGGGGTAGAGACCCAGTACTTC. The chain combines TRBV28 with TRBJ2-5; 13 positions agree with TRBD2. The CDR3 runs 18 residues. Trimming at V came to 4 bases and at J to 4 bases, leaving 12 bases not matched to a gene. Germline CDR1 is MDHEN and CDR2 is SYDVKM. The full variable domain, rest sourced from reference TRBV28 and TRBJ2-5, is DVKVTQSSRYLVKRTGEKVFLECVQDMDHENMFWYRQDPGLGLRLIYFSYDVKMKEKGDIPEGYSVSREKKERFSLILESASTNQTSMYLCASSSLTSGRLGVETQYFGPGTRLLVL.

This clonotype was recorded at least ten times. This chain joins TRBV5-5 and TRBJ1-1, with unresolved D. The germline V gene has CDR1 SGHKS and CDR2 YYEKEE (reference sequence). The CDR3 has 12 residues. V lost 3 bases to trimming and J lost 2 bases, with 5 bases between them. CDR3 loop: CASSSPNTEAFF. CDR3 DNA sequence: TGTGCCAGCAGCTCTCCCAACACTGAAGCTTTCTTT.

This clonotype came up a few times. The chain has TRBV12-3 or TRBV12-4 and TRBJ2-7; 8 bases align to TRBD2. V lost 2 bases, J lost 3 bases, and 3 bases stayed unmatched. There are 14 residues in the CDR3. CDR3 residues: CASSLRGGLYEQYF. The CDR3 region has the DNA TGTGCCAGCAGTTTACGCGGGGGGCTCTACGAGCAGTACTTC.

This clonotype was observed at least ten times. CDR3 nucleotides: TGTGCCAGCAGGACGGGGACAACCTACAATGAGCAGTTCTTC. Amino acids: CASRTGTTYNEQFF. The J gene is TRBJ2-1, the V gene TRBV7-9; a possible D gene is TRBD1 (6 bases). CDR1 is SEHNR and CDR2 is FQNEAQ in the germline V gene (reference sequence). There are 14 residues in the CDR3. The V end lost 6 bases, the J end lost 2 bases, and 11 bases lay between the germline ends.

This clonotype was seen repeatedly, ten times or more. The chain joins TRBV5-6 to TRBJ1-4, with D uncertain. V was clipped by 0 bases and J by 0 bases, with 6 bases between them. The CDR3 is 15 residues long. CDR1 SGHDT and CDR2 YYEEEE come from the germline V gene. CDR3 protein: CASSLGPTTNEKLFF. CDR3 bases: TGTGCCAGCAGCTTGGGTCCGACAACTAATGAAAAACTGTTTTTT.